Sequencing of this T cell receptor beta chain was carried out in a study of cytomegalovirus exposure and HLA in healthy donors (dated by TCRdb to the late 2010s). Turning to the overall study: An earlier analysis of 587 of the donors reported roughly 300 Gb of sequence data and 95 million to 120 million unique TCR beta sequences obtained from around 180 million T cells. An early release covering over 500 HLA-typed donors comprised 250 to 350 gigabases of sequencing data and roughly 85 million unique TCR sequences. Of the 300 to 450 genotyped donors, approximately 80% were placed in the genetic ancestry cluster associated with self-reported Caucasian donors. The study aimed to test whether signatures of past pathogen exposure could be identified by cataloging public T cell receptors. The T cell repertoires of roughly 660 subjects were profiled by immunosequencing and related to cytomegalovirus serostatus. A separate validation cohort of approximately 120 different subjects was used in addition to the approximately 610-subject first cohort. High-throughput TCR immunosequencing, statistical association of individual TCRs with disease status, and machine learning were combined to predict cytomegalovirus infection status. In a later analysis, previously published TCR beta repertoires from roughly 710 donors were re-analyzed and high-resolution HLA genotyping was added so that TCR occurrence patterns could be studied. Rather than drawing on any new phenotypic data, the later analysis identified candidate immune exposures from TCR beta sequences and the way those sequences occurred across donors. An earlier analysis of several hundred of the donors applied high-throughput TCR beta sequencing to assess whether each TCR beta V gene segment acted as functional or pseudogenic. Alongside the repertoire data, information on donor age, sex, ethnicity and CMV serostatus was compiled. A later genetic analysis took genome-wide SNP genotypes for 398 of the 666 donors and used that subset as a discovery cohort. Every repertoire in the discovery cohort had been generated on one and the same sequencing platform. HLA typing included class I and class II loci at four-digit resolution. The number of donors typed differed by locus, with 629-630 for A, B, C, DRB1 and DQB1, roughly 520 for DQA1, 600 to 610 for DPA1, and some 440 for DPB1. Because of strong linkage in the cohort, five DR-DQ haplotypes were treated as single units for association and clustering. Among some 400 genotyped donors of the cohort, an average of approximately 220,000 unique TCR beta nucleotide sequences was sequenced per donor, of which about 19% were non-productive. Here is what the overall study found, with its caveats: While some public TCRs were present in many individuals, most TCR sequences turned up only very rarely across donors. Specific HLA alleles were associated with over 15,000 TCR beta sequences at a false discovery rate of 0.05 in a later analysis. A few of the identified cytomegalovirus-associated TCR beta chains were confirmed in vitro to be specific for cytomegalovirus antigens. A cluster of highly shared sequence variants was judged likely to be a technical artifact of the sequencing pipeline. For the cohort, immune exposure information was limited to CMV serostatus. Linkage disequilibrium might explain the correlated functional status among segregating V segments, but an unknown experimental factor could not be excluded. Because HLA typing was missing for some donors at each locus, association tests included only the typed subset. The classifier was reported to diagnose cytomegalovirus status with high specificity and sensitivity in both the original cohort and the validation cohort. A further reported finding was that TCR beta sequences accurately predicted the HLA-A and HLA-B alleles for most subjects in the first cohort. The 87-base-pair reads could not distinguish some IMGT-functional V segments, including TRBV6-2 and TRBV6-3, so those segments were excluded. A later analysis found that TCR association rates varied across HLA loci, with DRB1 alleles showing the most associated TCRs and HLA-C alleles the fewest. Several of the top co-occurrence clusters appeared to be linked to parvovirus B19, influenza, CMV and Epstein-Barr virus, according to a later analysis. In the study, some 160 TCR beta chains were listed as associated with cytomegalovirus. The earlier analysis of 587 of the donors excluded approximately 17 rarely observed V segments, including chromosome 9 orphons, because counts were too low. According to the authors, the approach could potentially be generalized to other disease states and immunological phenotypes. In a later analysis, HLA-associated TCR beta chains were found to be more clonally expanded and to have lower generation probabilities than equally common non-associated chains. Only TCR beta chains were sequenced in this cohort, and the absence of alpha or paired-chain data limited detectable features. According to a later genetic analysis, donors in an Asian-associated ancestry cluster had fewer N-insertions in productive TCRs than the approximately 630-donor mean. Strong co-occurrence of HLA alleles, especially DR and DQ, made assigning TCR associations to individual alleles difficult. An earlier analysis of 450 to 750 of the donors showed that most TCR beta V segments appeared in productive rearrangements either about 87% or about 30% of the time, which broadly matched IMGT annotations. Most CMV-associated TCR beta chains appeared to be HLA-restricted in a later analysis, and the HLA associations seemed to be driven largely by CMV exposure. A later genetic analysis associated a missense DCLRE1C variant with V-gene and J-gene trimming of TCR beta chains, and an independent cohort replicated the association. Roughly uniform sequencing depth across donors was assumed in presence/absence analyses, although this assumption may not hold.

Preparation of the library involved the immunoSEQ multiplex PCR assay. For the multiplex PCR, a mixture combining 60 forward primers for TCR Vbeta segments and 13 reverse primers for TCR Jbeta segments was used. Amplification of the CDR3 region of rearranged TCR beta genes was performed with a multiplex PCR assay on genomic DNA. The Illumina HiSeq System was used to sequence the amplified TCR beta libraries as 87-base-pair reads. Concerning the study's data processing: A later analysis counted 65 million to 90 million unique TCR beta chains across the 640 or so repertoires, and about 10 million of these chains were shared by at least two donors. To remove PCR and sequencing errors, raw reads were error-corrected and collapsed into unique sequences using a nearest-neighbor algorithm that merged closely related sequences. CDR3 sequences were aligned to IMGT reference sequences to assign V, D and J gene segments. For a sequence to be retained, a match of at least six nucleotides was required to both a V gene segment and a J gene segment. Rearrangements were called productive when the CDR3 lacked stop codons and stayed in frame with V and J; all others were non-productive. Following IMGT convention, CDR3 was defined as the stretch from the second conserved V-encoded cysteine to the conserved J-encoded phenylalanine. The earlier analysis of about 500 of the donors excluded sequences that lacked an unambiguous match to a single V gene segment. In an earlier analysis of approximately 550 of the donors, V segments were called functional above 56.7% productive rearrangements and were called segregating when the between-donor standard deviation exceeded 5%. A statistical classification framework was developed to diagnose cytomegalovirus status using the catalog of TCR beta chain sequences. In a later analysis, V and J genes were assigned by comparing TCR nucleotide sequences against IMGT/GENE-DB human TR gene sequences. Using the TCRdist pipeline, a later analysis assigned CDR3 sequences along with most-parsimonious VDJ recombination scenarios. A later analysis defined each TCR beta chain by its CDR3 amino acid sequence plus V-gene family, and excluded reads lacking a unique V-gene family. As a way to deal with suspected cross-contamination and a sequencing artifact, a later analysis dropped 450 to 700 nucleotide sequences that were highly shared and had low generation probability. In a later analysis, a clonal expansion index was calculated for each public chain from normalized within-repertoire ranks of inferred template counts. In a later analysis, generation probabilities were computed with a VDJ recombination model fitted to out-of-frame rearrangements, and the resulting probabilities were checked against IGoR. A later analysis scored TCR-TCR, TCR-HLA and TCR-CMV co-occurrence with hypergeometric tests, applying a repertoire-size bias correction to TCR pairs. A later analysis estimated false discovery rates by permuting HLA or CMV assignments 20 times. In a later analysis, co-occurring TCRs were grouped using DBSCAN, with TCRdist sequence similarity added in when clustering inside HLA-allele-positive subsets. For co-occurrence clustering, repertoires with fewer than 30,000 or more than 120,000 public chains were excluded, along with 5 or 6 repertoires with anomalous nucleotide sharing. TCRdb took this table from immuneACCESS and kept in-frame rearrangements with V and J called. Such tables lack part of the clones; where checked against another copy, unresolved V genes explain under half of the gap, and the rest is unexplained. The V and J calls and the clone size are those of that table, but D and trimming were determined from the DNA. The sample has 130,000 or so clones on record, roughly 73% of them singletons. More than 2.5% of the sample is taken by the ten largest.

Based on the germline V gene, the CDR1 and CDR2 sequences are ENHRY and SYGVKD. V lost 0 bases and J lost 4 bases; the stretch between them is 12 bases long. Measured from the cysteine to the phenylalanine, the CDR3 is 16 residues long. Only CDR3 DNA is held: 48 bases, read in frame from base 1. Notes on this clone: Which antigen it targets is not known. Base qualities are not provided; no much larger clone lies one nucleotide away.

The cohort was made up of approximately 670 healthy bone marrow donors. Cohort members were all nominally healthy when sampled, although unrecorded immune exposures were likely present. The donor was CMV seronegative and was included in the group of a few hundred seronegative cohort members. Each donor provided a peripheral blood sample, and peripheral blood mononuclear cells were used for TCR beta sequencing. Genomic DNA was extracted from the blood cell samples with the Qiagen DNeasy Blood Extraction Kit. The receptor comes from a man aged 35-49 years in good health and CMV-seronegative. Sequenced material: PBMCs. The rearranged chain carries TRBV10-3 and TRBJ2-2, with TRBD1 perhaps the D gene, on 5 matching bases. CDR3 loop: CAISESRQGITGELFF. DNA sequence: TGTGCCATCAGTGAGTCGAGGCAGGGAATCACCGGGGAGCTGTTTTTT.